This T cell receptor beta chain was recorded in a study of blood T cell repertoires in COVID-19. Study background: Italy, Spain and the United States were the sources of the convalescent and acute COVID-19 samples.

The CDR3 runs to 13 residues. The germline V and J ends were trimmed by 3 bases and 10 bases, with 10 bases remaining between them. Per germline, CDR1 SEHNR and CDR2 FQNEAQ (reference sequence). Authors' analysis steps: Researchers report that nucleated cell counts were estimated from reference gene primer amplification. The method was immunoSEQ multiplex PCR; TCRdb's version includes in-frame clones alone and lacks a portion of them. V, J and clone size are taken as reported in that table, and D and trimming were inferred from the DNA itself. The repertoire holds fewer than 450,000 clones, with roughly 90% as singletons. The age range of participants was 18 to 89 years, with residence in roughly 25 US areas. Participants' reported clinical history set cohort assignment.

The rearrangement uses TRBV7-9 and TRBJ1-6; TRBD1 is a possible D gene (5 bases). The TCR was taken from a woman aged 35 to 49 with acute COVID-19. Sequenced input: PBMCs or T cells enriched from blood (not recorded which). This CDR3 reads CASSLQEGSPLHF. The CDR3 coding sequence is TGTGCCAGCAGCTTGCAGGAGGGGTCACCCCTCCACTTT.